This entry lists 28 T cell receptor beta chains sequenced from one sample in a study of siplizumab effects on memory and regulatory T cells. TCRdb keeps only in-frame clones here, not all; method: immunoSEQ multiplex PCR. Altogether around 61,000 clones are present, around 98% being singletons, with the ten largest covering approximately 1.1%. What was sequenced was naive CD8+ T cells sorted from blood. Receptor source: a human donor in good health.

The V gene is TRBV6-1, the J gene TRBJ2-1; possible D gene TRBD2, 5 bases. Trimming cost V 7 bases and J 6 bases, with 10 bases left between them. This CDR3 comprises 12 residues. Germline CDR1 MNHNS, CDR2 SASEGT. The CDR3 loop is CASTRGRNEQFF. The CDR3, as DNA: TGTGCCAGCACCCGCGGGCGCAATGAGCAGTTCTTC.

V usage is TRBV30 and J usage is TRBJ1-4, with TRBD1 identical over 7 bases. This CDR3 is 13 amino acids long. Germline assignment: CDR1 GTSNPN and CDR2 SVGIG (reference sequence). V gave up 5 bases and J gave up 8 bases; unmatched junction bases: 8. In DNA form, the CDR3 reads TGTGCCTGGTTCGACAGGGTTGGAGAAAAACTGTTTTTT. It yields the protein CAWFDRVGEKLFF.

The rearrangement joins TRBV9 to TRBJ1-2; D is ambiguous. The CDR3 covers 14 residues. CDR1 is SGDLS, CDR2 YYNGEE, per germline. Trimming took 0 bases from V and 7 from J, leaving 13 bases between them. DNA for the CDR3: TGTGCCAGCAGCGTAGGAAGAGGGTTTGGTGGCTACACCTTC. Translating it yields CASSVGRGFGGYTF.

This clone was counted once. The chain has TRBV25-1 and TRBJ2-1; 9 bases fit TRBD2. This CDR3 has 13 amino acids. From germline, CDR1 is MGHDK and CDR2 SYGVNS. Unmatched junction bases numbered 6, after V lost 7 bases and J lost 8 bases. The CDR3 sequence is CASTAGGVYEQFF. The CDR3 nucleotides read TGTGCCAGCACTGCGGGAGGGGTCTATGAGCAGTTCTTC.

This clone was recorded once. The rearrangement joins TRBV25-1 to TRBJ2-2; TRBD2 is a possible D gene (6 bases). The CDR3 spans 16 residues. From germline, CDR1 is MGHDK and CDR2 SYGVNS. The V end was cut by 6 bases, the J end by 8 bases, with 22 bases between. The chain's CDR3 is CASSHTLRERRGELFF. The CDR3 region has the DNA TGTGCCAGCAGCCATACTCTCCGGGAGCGACGGGGGGAGCTGTTTTTT.

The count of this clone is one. In DNA, the CDR3 is TGTGCCAGCACCCCTCGGGACAACTACGAGCAGTACTTC. Protein: CASTPRDNYEQYF. This rearrangement joins TRBV2 to TRBJ2-7; TRBD1 is a possible D gene (6 bases). The germline V and J ends were trimmed by 7 bases and 3 bases, with 13 bases remaining between them. The CDR3 is 13 amino acids. Germline assignment: CDR1 SNHLY and CDR2 FYNNEI.

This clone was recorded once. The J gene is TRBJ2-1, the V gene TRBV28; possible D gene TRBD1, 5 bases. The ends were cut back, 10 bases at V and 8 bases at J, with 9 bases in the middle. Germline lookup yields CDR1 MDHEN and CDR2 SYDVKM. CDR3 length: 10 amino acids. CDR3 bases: TGTGCCACGAAACAGGATGAGCAGTTCTTC. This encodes CATKQDEQFF.

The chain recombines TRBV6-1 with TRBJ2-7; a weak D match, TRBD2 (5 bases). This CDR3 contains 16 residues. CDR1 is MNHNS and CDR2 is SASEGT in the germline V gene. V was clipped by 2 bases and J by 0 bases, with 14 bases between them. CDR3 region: CASSESPTGNSYEQYF. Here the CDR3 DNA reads TGTGCCAGCAGTGAATCCCCGACGGGAAACTCCTACGAGCAGTACTTC.

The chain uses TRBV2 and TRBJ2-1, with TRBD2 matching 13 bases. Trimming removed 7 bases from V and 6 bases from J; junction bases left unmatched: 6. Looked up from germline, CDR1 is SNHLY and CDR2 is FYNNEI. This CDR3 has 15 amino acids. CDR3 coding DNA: TGTGCCAGCACCCCTAGGACTAGCGGGGGCAATGAGCAGTTCTTC. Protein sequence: CASTPRTSGGNEQFF.

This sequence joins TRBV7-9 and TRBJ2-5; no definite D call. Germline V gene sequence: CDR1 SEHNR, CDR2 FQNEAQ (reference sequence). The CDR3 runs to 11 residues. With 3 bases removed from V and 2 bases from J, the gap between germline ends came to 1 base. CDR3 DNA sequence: TGTGCCAGCAGCTTGCAAGAGACCCAGTACTTC. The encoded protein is CASSLQETQYF. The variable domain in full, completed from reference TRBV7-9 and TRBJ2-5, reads DTGVSQNPRHKITKRGQNVTFRCDPISEHNRLYWYRQTLGQGPEFLTYFQNEAQLEKSRLLSDRFSAERPKGSFSTLEIQRTEQGDSAMYLCASSLQETQYFGPGTRLLVL.

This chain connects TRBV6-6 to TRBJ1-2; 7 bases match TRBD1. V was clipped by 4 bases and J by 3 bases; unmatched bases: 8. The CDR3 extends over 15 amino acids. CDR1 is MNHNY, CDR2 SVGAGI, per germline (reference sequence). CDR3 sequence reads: CASSSIGTEYYGYTF. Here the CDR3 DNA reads TGTGCCAGCAGTTCTATAGGGACAGAGTACTATGGCTACACCTTC.

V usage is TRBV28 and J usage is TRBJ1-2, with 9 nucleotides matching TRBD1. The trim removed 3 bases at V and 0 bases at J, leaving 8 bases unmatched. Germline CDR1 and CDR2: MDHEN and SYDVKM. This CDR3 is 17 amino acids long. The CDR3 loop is CASSLPRDRDANYGYTF. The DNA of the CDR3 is TGTGCCAGCAGTTTGCCCCGGGACAGGGACGCTAACTATGGCTACACCTTC.

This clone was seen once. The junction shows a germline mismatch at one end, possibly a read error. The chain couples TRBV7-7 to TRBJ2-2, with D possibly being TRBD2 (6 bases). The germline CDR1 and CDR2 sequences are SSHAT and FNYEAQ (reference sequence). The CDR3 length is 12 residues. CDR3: CASSLAAGELFF. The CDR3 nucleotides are TGTGCTAGCAGCTTAGCGGCGGGGGAGCTGTTTTTT.

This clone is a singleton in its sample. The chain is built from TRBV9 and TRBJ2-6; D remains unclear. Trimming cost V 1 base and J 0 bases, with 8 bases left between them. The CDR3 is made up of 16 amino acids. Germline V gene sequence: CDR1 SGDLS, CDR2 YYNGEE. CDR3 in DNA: TGTGCCAGCAGCGTATTGGCCGGCTCTGGGGCCAACGTCCTGACTTTC. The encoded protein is CASSVLAGSGANVLTF.

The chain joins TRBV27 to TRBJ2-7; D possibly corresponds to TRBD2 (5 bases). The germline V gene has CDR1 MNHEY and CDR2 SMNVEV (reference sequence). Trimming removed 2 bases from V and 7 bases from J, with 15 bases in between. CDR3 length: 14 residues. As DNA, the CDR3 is TGTGCCAGCAGTTTAACGTCCACGAGGGAGGAGCAGTACTTC. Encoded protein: CASSLTSTREEQYF.

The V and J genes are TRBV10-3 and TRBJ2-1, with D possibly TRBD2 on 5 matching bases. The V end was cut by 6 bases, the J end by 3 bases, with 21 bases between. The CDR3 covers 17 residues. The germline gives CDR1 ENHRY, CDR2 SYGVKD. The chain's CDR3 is CAISEGIDSADYNEQFF. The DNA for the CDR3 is TGTGCCATCAGCGAGGGCATTGATTCGGCGGACTACAATGAGCAGTTCTTC.

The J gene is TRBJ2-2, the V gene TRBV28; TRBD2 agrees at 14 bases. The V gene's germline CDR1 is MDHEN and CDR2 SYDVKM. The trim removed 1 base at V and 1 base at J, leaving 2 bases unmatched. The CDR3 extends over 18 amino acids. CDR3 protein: CASSLLGLAGENTGELFF. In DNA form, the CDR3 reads TGTGCCAGCAGTTTATTGGGACTAGCGGGAGAGAACACCGGGGAGCTGTTTTTT.

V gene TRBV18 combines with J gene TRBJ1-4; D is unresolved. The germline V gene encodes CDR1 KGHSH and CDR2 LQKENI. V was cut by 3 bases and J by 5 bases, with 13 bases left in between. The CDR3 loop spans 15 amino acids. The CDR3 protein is CASSPGRSSNEKLFF. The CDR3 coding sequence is TGTGCCAGCTCACCGGGGAGGAGCTCAAATGAAAAACTGTTTTTT.

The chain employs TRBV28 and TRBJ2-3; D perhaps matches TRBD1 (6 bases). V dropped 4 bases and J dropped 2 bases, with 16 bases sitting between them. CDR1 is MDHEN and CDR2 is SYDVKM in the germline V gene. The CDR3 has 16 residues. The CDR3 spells CASSSSGADYTDTQYF. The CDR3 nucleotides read TGTGCCAGCAGTTCCTCAGGGGCTGACTACACAGATACGCAGTATTTT.

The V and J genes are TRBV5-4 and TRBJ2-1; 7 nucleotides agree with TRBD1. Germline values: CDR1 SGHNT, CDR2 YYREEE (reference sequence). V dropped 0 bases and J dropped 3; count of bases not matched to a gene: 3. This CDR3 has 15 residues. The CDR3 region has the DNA TGTGCCAGCAGCTTGGTACAGGGGATCTACAATGAGCAGTTCTTC. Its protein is CASSLVQGIYNEQFF. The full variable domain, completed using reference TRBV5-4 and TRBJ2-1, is ETGVTQSPTHLIKTRGQQVTLRCSSQSGHNTVSWYQQALGQGPQFIFQYYREEENGRGNFPPRFSGLQFPNYSSELNVNALELDDSALYLCASSLVQGIYNEQFFGPGTRLTVL.

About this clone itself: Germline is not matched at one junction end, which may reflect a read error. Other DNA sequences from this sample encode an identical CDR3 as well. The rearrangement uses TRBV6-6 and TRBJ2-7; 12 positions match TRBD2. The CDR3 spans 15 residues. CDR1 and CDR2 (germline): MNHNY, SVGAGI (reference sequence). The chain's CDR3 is CASSSSGRDSYEQYF. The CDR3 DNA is TGTGCCAGCAGTTCTAGCGGGAGGGACTCCTACGAGCAGTATTTC.

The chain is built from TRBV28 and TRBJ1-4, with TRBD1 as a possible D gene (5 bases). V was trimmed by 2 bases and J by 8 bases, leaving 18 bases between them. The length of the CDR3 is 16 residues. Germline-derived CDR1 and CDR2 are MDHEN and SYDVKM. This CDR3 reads CASSLNPTSGREKLFF. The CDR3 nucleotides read TGTGCCAGCAGTTTAAACCCCACCTCGGGGCGGGAAAAACTGTTTTTT.

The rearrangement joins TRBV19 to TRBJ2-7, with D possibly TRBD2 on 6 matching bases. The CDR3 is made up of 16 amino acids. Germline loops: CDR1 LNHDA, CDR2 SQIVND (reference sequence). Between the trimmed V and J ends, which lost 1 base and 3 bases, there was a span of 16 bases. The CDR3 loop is CASSIVGGLRNYEQYF. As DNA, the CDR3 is TGTGCCAGTAGTATAGTCGGGGGACTGAGGAACTACGAGCAGTACTTC.

CDR3 sequence (DNA): TGTGCCAGCAGTCGACCGATTAGCAATCAGCCCCAGCATTTT. It yields the protein CASSRPISNQPQHF. The chain has TRBV28 and TRBJ1-5, with D hard to call. The CDR3 has 14 amino acids. The V end lost 5 bases, the J end lost 0 bases, and 8 bases lay between the germline ends. Germline loops: CDR1 MDHEN, CDR2 SYDVKM.

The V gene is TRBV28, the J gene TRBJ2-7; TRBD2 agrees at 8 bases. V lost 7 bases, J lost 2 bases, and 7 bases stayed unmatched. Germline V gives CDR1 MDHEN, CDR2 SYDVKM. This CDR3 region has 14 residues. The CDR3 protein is CASTLTGLAYEQYF. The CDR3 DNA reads TGTGCCAGCACCCTGACGGGACTAGCCTACGAGCAGTACTTC.

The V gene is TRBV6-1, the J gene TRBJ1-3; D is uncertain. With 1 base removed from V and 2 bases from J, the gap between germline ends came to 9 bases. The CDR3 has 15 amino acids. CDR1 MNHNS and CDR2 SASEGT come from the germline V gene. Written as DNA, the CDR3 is TGTGCCAGCAGTGAAGATGGCTTAGCTGGAAACACCATATATTTT. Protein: CASSEDGLAGNTIYF.

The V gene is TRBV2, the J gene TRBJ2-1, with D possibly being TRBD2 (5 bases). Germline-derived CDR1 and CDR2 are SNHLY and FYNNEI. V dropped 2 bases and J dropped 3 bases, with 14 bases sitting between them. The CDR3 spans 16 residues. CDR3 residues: CASSERSERSYNEQFF. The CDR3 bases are TGTGCCAGCAGTGAAAGGTCCGAGCGGAGCTACAATGAGCAGTTCTTC.

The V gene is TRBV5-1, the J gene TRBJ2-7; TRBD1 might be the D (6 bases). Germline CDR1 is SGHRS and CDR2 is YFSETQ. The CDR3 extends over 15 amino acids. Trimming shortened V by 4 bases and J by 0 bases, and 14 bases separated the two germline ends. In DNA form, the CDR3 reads TGCGCCAGCAGCCTAACAGGGCCTTCCTCCTACGAGCAGTACTTC. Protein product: CASSLTGPSSYEQYF.